This TCR beta chain stems from a study of cytomegalovirus exposure and HLA in healthy donors. The PCR employed 60 Vbeta primers together with 13 Jbeta primers. Per the study methods: Unique TCR beta chains numbered around 80 million in a later analysis, with around 10 million shared. Generated by immunoSEQ multiplex PCR, the TCRdb table keeps only in-frame clones and is missing some. V, J and clone size were drawn from that table, and D and trimming were deduced from the DNA. The data hold about 100,000 clones, with 79% observed a single time. About this clone: As yet, its antigen is unknown.

Overall study results and limits: Association with HLA alleles at 0.05 false discovery rate was found for 16,951 TCR beta sequences in a later analysis. Later on, analysis showed that most CMV-associated TCR beta chains appeared to be HLA-restricted.

This CDR3 is built from 13 residues. With 7 bases clipped from V and 1 base from J, the junction kept 4 bases outside the gene matches. CDR1 is LNHDA and CDR2 is SQIVND in the germline V gene (reference sequence). Specimen: PBMCs. The TCR was taken from a woman aged 40 to 50 in good health and CMV-seronegative. The gene calls are TRBV19 and TRBJ2-7, with 7 nucleotides matching TRBD2. CDR3 sequence (DNA): TGTGCCAGTACCCGGGGAGGGTCCTACGAGCAGTACTTC. Protein sequence: CASTRGGSYEQYF.